These T cell receptor beta chains were read from a single sample in a study of response to subunit inactivated influenza vaccine. TCRdb used MiXCR to reprocess the RT-PCR reads, holding one entry per CDR3 protein. The table lists a few hundred thousand distinct CDR3 sequences, around 22% of them singletons. Sequencing used PBMCs from blood, obtained less than 22 months after vaccination. These receptors originate from a man aged 50-75 years who received an inactivated influenza vaccine. Both conserved end residues are part of each CDR3. D genes are given only for firm matches. Size is omitted from some rows. Given values are once, few, many or a class for expanded clones.

d_call: NA
v_call: TRBV15
j_call: TRBJ2-1
clone_size: NA
cdr3_aa: CATSPYGGQYNEQFF
cdr3_nt: TGTGCCACCAGCCCCTACGGGGGGCAATACAATGAGCAGTTCTTC

d_call: TRBD1
v_call: TRBV7-8
j_call: TRBJ1-2
clone_size: NA
cdr3_aa: CASSLGQGRDYGYTF
cdr3_nt: TGTGCCAGCAGCTTAGGACAGGGGAGGGACTATGGCTACACCTTC

d_call: NA
v_call: TRBV5-1
j_call: TRBJ2-3
clone_size: NA
cdr3_aa: CASSLRHLTDTQYF
cdr3_nt: TGCGCCAGCTCTCTCCGACATCTCACAGATACGCAGTATTTT

d_call: NA
v_call: TRBV7-9
j_call: TRBJ2-1
clone_size: NA
cdr3_aa: CASRYDYNEQFF
cdr3_nt: TGTGCCAGCAGATATGACTACAATGAGCAGTTCTTC

d_call: NA
v_call: TRBV5-1
j_call: TRBJ1-1
clone_size: NA
cdr3_aa: CASSNRTLLEAFF
cdr3_nt: TGCGCCAGCAGTAATCGGACTCTTCTTGAAGCTTTCTTT

d_call: NA
v_call: TRBV11-2
j_call: TRBJ1-3
clone_size: NA
cdr3_aa: CASSTLRHAKGLTEKGNTIYF
cdr3_nt: TGTGCCAGCAGCACATTAAGGCATGCCAAGGGGTTAACTGAAAAAGGAAACACCATATATTTT

d_call: NA
v_call: TRBV27
j_call: TRBJ1-1
clone_size: NA
cdr3_aa: CASSFRPSGRETEAFF
cdr3_nt: TGTGCCAGCAGTTTCCGCCCATCGGGGAGGGAAACTGAAGCTTTCTTT

d_call: NA
v_call: TRBV19
j_call: TRBJ1-5
clone_size: few
cdr3_aa: CASRSREKGGNQPQHF
cdr3_nt: TGTGCCAGTAGGAGCCGGGAGAAAGGCGGCAATCAGCCCCAGCATTTT

d_call: NA
v_call: TRBV12-3/TRBV12-4
j_call: TRBJ1-5
clone_size: NA
cdr3_aa: CASSFDDSYQPQHF
cdr3_nt: TGTGCCAGCAGTTTCGACGATAGCTATCAGCCCCAGCATTTT

d_call: NA
v_call: TRBV12-3/TRBV12-4
j_call: TRBJ1-2
clone_size: NA
cdr3_aa: CASSNGASYGYTF
cdr3_nt: TGTGCCAGCAGCAATGGGGCGAGCTATGGCTACACCTTC

d_call: NA
v_call: TRBV7-2
j_call: TRBJ1-4
clone_size: few
cdr3_aa: CASSLGTFSEKLFF
cdr3_nt: TGTGCCAGCAGCTTAGGGACCTTCTCGGAAAAACTGTTTTTT

d_call: TRBD1
v_call: TRBV12-3/TRBV12-4
j_call: TRBJ1-5
clone_size: few
cdr3_aa: CASSPGTGGLYSNQPQHF
cdr3_nt: TGTGCCAGCAGTCCAGGGACAGGGGGCCTGTATAGCAATCAGCCCCAGCATTTT

d_call: TRBD1
v_call: TRBV5-1
j_call: TRBJ2-7
clone_size: few
cdr3_aa: CASSLGDSSYEQYF
cdr3_nt: TGCGCCAGCAGCTTGGGGGACAGTTCCTACGAGCAGTACTTC